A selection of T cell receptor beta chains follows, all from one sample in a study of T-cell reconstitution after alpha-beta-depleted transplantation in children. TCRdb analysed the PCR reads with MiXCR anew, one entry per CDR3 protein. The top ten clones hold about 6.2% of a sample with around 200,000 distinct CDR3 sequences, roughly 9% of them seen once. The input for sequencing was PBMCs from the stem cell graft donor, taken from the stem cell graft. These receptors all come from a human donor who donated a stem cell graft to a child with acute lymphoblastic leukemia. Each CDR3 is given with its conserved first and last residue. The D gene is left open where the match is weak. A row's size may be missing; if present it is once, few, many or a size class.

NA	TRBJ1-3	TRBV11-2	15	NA	TGTGCCAGCAGCCCCTGGGGGGACCTTGGAAACACCATATATTTT	CASSPWGDLGNTIYF
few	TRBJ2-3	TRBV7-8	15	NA	TGTGCCAGCACCGAAAGAGAGGGGGTGGGAGATACGCAGTATTTT	CASTEREGVGDTQYF
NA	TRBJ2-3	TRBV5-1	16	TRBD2	TGCGCCAGCAGCATAGGACTAGCGGGGCACGGAGATACGCAGTATTTT	CASSIGLAGHGDTQYF
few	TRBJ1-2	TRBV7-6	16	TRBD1	TGTGCCAGCAGCTTAGGAGCAGGGGGCTTTAACTATGGCTACACCTTC	CASSLGAGGFNYGYTF
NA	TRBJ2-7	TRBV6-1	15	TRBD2	TGTGCCAGCAACACGGCGGGGGGGCCCGCTCGCGAGCAGTACTTC	CASNTAGGPAREQYF
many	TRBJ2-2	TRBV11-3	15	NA	TGTGCCAGCAGCAAGCGGGACAGGTTAGCCGGGGAGCTGTTTTTT	CASSKRDRLAGELFF
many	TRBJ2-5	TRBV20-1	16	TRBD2	TGCAGTGCTACCTTTACTAGCGGGGGGGCTTTTCCGACCCAGTACTTC	CSATFTSGGAFPTQYF
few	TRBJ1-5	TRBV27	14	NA	TGTGCCAGCAGCCAAGATGACAGTTATCAGCCCCAGCATTTT	CASSQDDSYQPQHF
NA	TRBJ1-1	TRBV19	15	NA	TGTGCCAGTAGTATCAAAGGCAGCTTTAACACTGAAGCTTTCTTT	CASSIKGSFNTEAFF
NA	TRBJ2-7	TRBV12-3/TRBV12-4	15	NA	TGTGCCAGCAGTCTACTGTCCGATGGGTTAGGCGAGCAGTACTTC	CASSLLSDGLGEQYF
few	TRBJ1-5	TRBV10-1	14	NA	TGCGCCAGCAGTGAGAGGTCGGTGGGTCAGCCCCAGCATTTT	CASSERSVGQPQHF
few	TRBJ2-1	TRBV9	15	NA	TGTGCCAGCAACCAGGGTGGAGGGGTTTACAATGAGCAGTTCTTC	CASNQGGGVYNEQFF
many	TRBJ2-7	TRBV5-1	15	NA	TGCGCCAGCAGCAGCGGGTTGGGGGTCTCCTACGAGCAGTACTTC	CASSSGLGVSYEQYF
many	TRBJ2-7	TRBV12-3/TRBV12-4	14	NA	TGTGCCAGCAGTTTCGCCTCGGGGCGCTACGAGCAGTACTTC	CASSFASGRYEQYF
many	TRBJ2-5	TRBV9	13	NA	TGTGCCAGCAGCGTAGGACCCCAAGAGACCCAGTACTTC	CASSVGPQETQYF
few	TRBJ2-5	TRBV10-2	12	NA	TGCGCCAGCGTTCAGGGGAGTGAGACCCAGTACTTC	CASVQGSETQYF
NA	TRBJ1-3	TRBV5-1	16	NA	TGCGCCAGCAGCCCCCGGGCCCTGACCTCTGGAAACACCATATATTTT	CASSPRALTSGNTIYF
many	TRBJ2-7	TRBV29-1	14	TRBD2	TGCAGCGTTTCCGGACTAGCGGAAACCTACGAGCAGTACTTC	CSVSGLAETYEQYF
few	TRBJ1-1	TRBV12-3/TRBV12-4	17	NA	TGTGCCAGCAGTTTGGAAGGGATGTTGGGAGGGAACACTGAAGCTTTCTTT	CASSLEGMLGGNTEAFF
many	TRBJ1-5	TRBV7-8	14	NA	TGTGCCAGCAGCTCCGCCCCGGAGGGACAGCCCCAGCATTTT	CASSSAPEGQPQHF
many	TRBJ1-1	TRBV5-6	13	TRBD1	TGTGCCAGCAGCCCAGGGGGTATCACTGAAGCTTTCTTT	CASSPGGITEAFF
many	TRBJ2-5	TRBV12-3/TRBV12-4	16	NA	TGTGCCAGCCGACTAGACGGGGGGCGGGGACGAGAGACCCAGTACTTC	CASRLDGGRGRETQYF
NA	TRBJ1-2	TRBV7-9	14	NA	TGTGCCAGCAGCCCCCTTTTGGGTCTCTATGGCTACACCTTC	CASSPLLGLYGYTF
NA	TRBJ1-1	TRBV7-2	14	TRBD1	TGTGCCAGCAGCCGAGGGGGCTGGAACACTGAAGCTTTCTTT	CASSRGGWNTEAFF
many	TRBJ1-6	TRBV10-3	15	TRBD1	TGTGCCATCAGTCGGGACAGGGCGTCGGAGTCACCCCTCCACTTT	CAISRDRASESPLHF
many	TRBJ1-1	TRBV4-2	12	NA	TGTGCCAGCGCCCCCCCTGGGCAATTGGCTTTCTTT	CASAPPGQLAFF
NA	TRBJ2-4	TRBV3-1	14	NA	TGTGCCAGCAGCCCCACTACCGGGAGCCCTATTCAGTACTTC	CASSPTTGSPIQYF
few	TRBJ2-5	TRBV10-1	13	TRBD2	TGCGCCAGCACGGGGACTAGGGGTGAGACCCAGTACTTC	CASTGTRGETQYF
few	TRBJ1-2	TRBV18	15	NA	TGTGCCAGCTCACCGGCGGACATCCTGGGACATGGCTACACCTTC	CASSPADILGHGYTF
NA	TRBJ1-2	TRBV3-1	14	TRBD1	TGTGCCAGCAGCCTTCGGACAGGTTCAGGGGGCTACACCTTC	CASSLRTGSGGYTF
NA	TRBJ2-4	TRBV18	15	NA	TGTGCCAGCTCACCACCGGATCGGGCCAAAAACATTCAGTACTTC	CASSPPDRAKNIQYF
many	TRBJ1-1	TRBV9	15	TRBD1	TGTGCCAGCAGCGATAGGACAGGGATGAACACTGAAGCTTTCTTT	CASSDRTGMNTEAFF
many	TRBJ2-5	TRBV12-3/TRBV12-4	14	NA	TGTGCCAGCAGTTTAGAGGGGGGAGAAGAGACCCAGTACTTC	CASSLEGGEETQYF
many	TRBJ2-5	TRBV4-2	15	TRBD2	TGTGCCAGCAGCCAAGAAGAGCGGGGGGGAGAGACCCAGTACTTC	CASSQEERGGETQYF
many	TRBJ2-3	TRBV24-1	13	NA	TGTGCCACCAGTGTGGGGGCCACAGATACGCAGTATTTT	CATSVGATDTQYF
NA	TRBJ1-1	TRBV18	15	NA	TGTGCCAGCTCACCACGGGGGTCGGGGGGCACTGAAGCTTTCTTT	CASSPRGSGGTEAFF
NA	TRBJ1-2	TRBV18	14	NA	TGTGCCAGCTCACCACGACAGGAAGACTATGGCTACACCTTC	CASSPRQEDYGYTF
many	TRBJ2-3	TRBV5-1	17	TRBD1	TGCGCCAGCAGCGAACACGTGGGACAGGGGAGCACAGATACGCAGTATTTT	CASSEHVGQGSTDTQYF
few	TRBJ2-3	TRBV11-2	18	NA	TGTGCCAGCAGCTTAGTTTTTTTTGGTGGTCCTAACGATGTTACGCAGTATTTT	CASSLVFFGGPNDVTQYF
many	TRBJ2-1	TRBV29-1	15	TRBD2	TGCAGCGTTAAACTAGCGGGGGGCCAATACAATGAGCAGTTCTTC	CSVKLAGGQYNEQFF
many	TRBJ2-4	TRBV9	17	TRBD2	TGTGCCAGCAGCGCTCCTCTAGCGGGGGGTTCCAAAAACATTCAGTACTTC	CASSAPLAGGSKNIQYF
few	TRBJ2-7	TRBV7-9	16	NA	TGTGCCAGCAGCTTAGGGGGGGAGGCGCGCTCCTACGAGCAGTACTTC	CASSLGGEARSYEQYF
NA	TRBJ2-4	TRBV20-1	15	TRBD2	TGCAGTGCTGCCTCGGGGGGACTAGGCGAAAACATTCAGTACTTC	CSAASGGLGENIQYF
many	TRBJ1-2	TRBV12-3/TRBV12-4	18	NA	TGTGCCAGCAGCCCCAATAAAGCGTTGGGAGGGAGAACCTATGGCTACACCTTC	CASSPNKALGGRTYGYTF
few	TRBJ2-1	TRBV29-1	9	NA	TGCAGCGTTGAAACCACAGGACTCTTC	CSVETTGLF
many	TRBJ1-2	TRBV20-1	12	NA	TGCAGTTTTCTAGTCCTTAACTATGGCTACACCTTC	CSFLVLNYGYTF
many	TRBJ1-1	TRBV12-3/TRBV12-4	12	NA	TGTGCCAGCAGTTTTGGACAATCCGAAGCTTTCTTT	CASSFGQSEAFF